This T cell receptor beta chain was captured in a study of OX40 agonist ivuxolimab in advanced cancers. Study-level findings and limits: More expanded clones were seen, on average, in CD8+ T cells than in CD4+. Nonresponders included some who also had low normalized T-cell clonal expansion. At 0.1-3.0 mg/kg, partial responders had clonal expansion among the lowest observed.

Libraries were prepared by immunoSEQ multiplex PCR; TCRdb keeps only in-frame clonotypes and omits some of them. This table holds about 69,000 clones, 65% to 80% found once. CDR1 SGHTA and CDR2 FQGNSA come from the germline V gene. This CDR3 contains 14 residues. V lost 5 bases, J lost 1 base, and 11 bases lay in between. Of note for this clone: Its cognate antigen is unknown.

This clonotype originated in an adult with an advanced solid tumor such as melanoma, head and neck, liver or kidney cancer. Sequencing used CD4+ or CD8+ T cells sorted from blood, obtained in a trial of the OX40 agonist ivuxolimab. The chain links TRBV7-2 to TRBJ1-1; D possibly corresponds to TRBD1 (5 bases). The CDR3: CASSPGLRNTEAFF. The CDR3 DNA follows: TGTGCCAGCAGCCCAGGGCTTAGGAACACTGAAGCTTTCTTT.